The next 20 T cell receptor beta chains were all read from a single sample in a study of shared T cell receptors in the human thymus. The repertoire was sequenced with immunoSEQ multiplex PCR; TCRdb's copy has only in-frame clones and lacks some. The sample lists more than 550,000 clones, over 75% occurring once. This sample also belongs to another study, concerning human thymus T cells.

The sample was thymocytes. The receptor source for this set is a girl less than two years old with a congenital heart defect.

The genes are TRBV11-2 and TRBJ2-7; D might be TRBD1 (6 bases). CDR3 size: 16 residues. Trimming pared 5 bases from V and 0 bases from J, leaving 17 bases between. The germline CDR1 and CDR2 sequences are SGHAT and FQNNGV. The CDR3 bases are TGTGCCAGCAGCCTATCCGGGACACAACCCTCCTACGAGCAGTACTTC. Its translation is CASSLSGTQPSYEQYF.

Comments on this clone: One end of the junction does not line up with germline, which may come from a read error. Other nucleotide sequences in the sample specify the same CDR3. The chain joins TRBV6-1 to TRBJ1-6, with 8 bases matching TRBD1. The germline gives CDR1 MNHNS, CDR2 SASEGT. The CDR3 is made up of 16 amino acids. In DNA, the CDR3 is TGTGCCAGCAGAGAAAGCGACAGGGGCGGCAATTCCCCCCTCCACTTT. This sequence encodes CASRESDRGGNSPLHF.

This sequence joins TRBV29-1 and TRBJ2-2, with TRBD1 matching over 7 bases. The CDR3 contains 14 residues. Germline values: CDR1 SQVTM, CDR2 ANQGSEA. The ends lost 6 bases at V and 1 base at J; junction bases unmatched: 5. CDR3 in DNA: TGCAGCGTCACAGGGGTCGAGAACACCGGGGAGCTGTTTTTT. This sequence encodes CSVTGVENTGELFF.

The chain joins TRBV6-6 to TRBJ2-3, with D tentatively TRBD2 (5 bases). Germline V gene data show CDR1 as MNHNY and CDR2 as SVGAGI (reference sequence). With 6 bases removed from V and 2 bases from J, the gap between germline ends came to 18 bases. The CDR3 runs 16 residues. CDR3 in DNA: TGTGCCAGCAGCCGACCTTACCGGGGATCCACAGATACGCAGTATTTT. Residues: CASSRPYRGSTDTQYF.

V usage is TRBV7-9 and J usage is TRBJ2-7; tentative D call: TRBD2 (6 bases). There are 15 residues in the CDR3. The germline CDR1 and CDR2 sequences are SEHNR and FQNEAQ (reference sequence). The V end was cut by 4 bases, the J end by 0 bases, with 13 bases between. The CDR3 sequence: CASSSVGGISYEQYF. CDR3 nucleotide sequence: TGTGCCAGCAGCTCTGTCGGCGGGATCTCCTACGAGCAGTACTTC.

V usage is TRBV4-1 and J usage is TRBJ1-1, with D possibly being TRBD1 (6 bases). This CDR3 contains 15 residues. The germline V and J ends were trimmed by 3 bases and 1 base, with 12 bases remaining between them. Germline values: CDR1 MGHRA, CDR2 YSYEKL. The CDR3 region has the DNA TGCGCCAGCAGCCATCTGCCGGGACAGAACACTGAAGCTTTCTTT. Translation gives CASSHLPGQNTEAFF.

The genes are TRBV2 and TRBJ2-2; 8 bases map to TRBD2. The V and J ends lost 4 bases and 4 bases, in that order; junction bases with no gene match: 5. Germline CDR1 SNHLY, CDR2 FYNNEI. The CDR3 runs to 15 residues. For the CDR3, the DNA is TGTGCCAGCAGTGGGGGTAGCGGGGCCACCGGGGAGCTGTTTTTT. Protein sequence: CASSGGSGATGELFF.

V gene TRBV28 combines with J gene TRBJ2-7, with TRBD1 as a possible D gene (6 bases). This CDR3 is 13 amino acids long. Trimming stripped 10 bases from V and 3 bases from J, with 16 bases between. Germline-derived CDR1 and CDR2 are MDHEN and SYDVKM. CDR3 nucleotide sequence: TGTGCCACCCACAGGGTGGGTAACTACGAGCAGTACTTC. Amino acids: CATHRVGNYEQYF.

V and J are TRBV18 and TRBJ2-3; 11 bases are a match to TRBD2. V was clipped by 0 bases and J by 4 bases; unmatched bases: 3. Germline V gene sequence: CDR1 KGHSH, CDR2 LQKENI. This CDR3 has 16 amino acids. The CDR3, as DNA: TGTGCCAGCTCACCACCGGGACTAGCGGAGTCAGATACGCAGTATTTT. Its protein is CASSPPGLAESDTQYF.

The chain recombines TRBV11-2 with TRBJ1-1; TRBD1 is a possible D gene (5 bases). CDR3 length: 15 residues. The V end lost 1 base, the J end lost 4 bases, and 13 bases lay between the germline ends. Germline V gene sequence: CDR1 SGHAT, CDR2 FQNNGV. The DNA for the CDR3 is TGTGCCAGCAGCTTAGTGGGGACTAGTCTCACTGAAGCTTTCTTT. This gives the protein CASSLVGTSLTEAFF.

This chain links TRBV5-1 with TRBJ1-3, with 9 bases fitting TRBD1. The trim removed 4 bases at V and 3 bases at J, leaving 8 bases unmatched. Germline CDR1 is SGHRS and CDR2 is YFSETQ. This CDR3 has 16 residues. CDR3 protein: CASSLRTGESGNTIYF. The DNA for the CDR3 is TGCGCCAGCAGCCTCCGGACAGGGGAAAGTGGAAACACCATATATTTT.

The V and J genes are TRBV9 and TRBJ2-7; 8 bases agree with TRBD1. The ends lost 3 bases at V and 2 bases at J; junction bases unmatched: 10. This CDR3 has 16 amino acids. Per the germline V gene, CDR1 is SGDLS and CDR2 is YYNGEE. CDR3: CASSDLRTGPPYEQYF. The CDR3 bases are TGTGCCAGCAGCGACCTAAGGACAGGGCCCCCCTACGAGCAGTACTTC.

This clone has just a few counts. This sequence joins TRBV7-6 and TRBJ2-5; no definite D call. The length of the CDR3 is 14 residues. V was shortened by 2 bases and J by 4 bases, with 11 bases between the two germline ends. Looked up from germline, CDR1 is SGHVS and CDR2 is FNYEAQ. CDR3 amino acids: CASSLYNDGETQYF. In DNA, the CDR3 is TGTGCCAGCAGCTTATACAATGATGGAGAGACCCAGTACTTC.

In nucleotides, the CDR3 is TGTGCCAGCAGCTTGGTCTTCTCTATACTCTCTGGGGCCAACGTCCTGACTTTC. Encoded protein: CASSLVFSILSGANVLTF. The chain employs TRBV5-6 and TRBJ2-6; D gene ambiguous. The V gene lost 0 bases and the J gene lost 0 bases, with 13 bases spanning the gap. CDR3 length: 18 residues. The germline gives CDR1 SGHDT, CDR2 YYEEEE.

The genes are TRBV7-6 and TRBJ1-5, with 7 bases aligning to TRBD1. Losses at the gene ends were 5 bases for V and 5 bases for J; bases not matched to a gene: 15. Germline V gene lookup returns CDR1 SGHVS and CDR2 FNYEAQ. CDR3 size: 17 residues. The CDR3: CASSPSAGGVGDQPQHF. The DNA of the CDR3 is TGTGCCAGCAGCCCCTCGGCAGGGGGTGTTGGCGATCAGCCCCAGCATTTT.

This clone was seen a few times. This chain uses TRBV19 with TRBJ2-1; 9 nucleotides line up with TRBD2. The CDR3 runs 18 residues. V trimming: 7 bases; J trimming: 1 base; junction bases outside the gene matches: 14. From germline, CDR1 is LNHDA and CDR2 SQIVND (reference sequence). The CDR3 spells CASTLHMPGLASYNEQFF. CDR3 bases: TGTGCCAGTACCCTACACATGCCGGGACTAGCATCCTACAATGAGCAGTTCTTC.

This chain connects TRBV6-1 to TRBJ2-7, with TRBD2 identical over 10 bases. Germline CDR1 and CDR2: MNHNS and SASEGT. Germline trimming cut 4 bases from V and 2 bases from J; bases unmatched to any gene: 2. CDR3 length equals 14 residues. The CDR3 DNA follows: TGTGCCAGCAGTGTTAGCGGGGGGACCTACGAGCAGTACTTC. Its protein is CASSVSGGTYEQYF.

The V gene is TRBV30, the J gene TRBJ1-3; 8 bases align to TRBD1. CDR3 size: 14 residues. Germline V gene sequence: CDR1 GTSNPN, CDR2 SVGIG (reference sequence). Trimming cost V 0 bases and J 4 bases; bases outside gene matches: 2. Written as DNA, the CDR3 is TGTGCCTGGAGTGTACGGACAGGGGGAAACACCATATATTTT. The encoded protein is CAWSVRTGGNTIYF.

The chain's CDR3 is CASSLGQKETQYF. The CDR3 DNA reads as TGTGCCAGCAGCTTAGGACAGAAAGAGACCCAGTACTTC. This chain connects TRBV7-2 to TRBJ2-5; maybe TRBD1 (5 bases). V shed 1 base and J shed 3 bases, with 6 bases lying between them. CDR1 is SGHTA and CDR2 is FQGNSA in the germline V gene. CDR3 length equals 13 residues.

This chain joins TRBV5-1 and TRBJ1-2, with TRBD1 matching 9 bases. The germline V gene has CDR1 SGHRS and CDR2 YFSETQ. The CDR3 runs 17 residues. Unmatched junction bases numbered 12, after V lost 4 bases and J lost 2 bases. CDR3 loop: CASSLAGTGPQNYGYTF. CDR3 nucleotide sequence: TGCGCCAGCAGCCTTGCAGGGACAGGGCCTCAGAACTATGGCTACACCTTC.